The rows below give T cell receptor beta chains drawn from one sample of a study of PD-1 blockade in classical Hodgkin lymphoma. Using immunoSEQ multiplex PCR, the repertoire was profiled, and TCRdb retains in-frame clones only, with some absent. The data hold about 110,000 clones, with roughly nine tenths observed a single time. Sample: peripheral blood mononuclear cells (PBMCs), taken before the fourth cycle of nivolumab. The receptors here all came from a human donor with classical Hodgkin lymphoma. Both conserved end residues are part of each CDR3.

j_call | v_call | cdr3_aa
TRBJ1-2 | TRBV18 | CASSPETSRGYTF
TRBJ2-7 | TRBV28 | CASRPGTGVPYEQYF
TRBJ1-1 | TRBV6-5 | CASSYSVSTEAFF
TRBJ2-7 | TRBV7-2 | CASTRVASGLNWEQYF
TRBJ2-1 | TRBV7-2 | CASSLGSSGYNEQFF
TRBJ2-5 | TRBV4-2 | CASSQEAYQETQYF
TRBJ2-5 | TRBV19 | CASTGQGGWETQYF
TRBJ1-5 | TRBV19 | CASIGSGQGHQPQHF
TRBJ2-1 | TRBV18 | CASSPGLAGNHEQFF
TRBJ2-7 | TRBV25-1 | CASKSGVPSGRFYEQYF
TRBJ2-7 | TRBV6-5 | CASRSEQATEQYF
TRBJ2-1 | TRBV14 | CASSQDPWDRGSNEQFF
TRBJ2-2 | TRBV4-1 | CASSHGVRGNTGELFF
TRBJ2-7 | TRBV28 | CASNTGTVGPYEQYF
TRBJ1-1 | TRBV7-6 | CASSLGRAGTEAFF
TRBJ1-3 | TRBV10-3 | CAISESWSSGNTIYF
TRBJ2-5 | TRBV5-4 | CASSLVSREETQYF
TRBJ1-2 | TRBV2 | CASRQEGVGYTF
TRBJ2-7 | TRBV7-9 | CASSPEASYEQYF
TRBJ2-5 | TRBV5-1 | CASSPGTSGTETQYF
TRBJ2-3 | TRBV28 | CASSLNRQGTDTQYF
TRBJ1-3 | TRBV7-2 | CASSLAVRGLGNTIYF
TRBJ2-2 | TRBV28 | CASSLRSYGRVAGELFF
TRBJ2-2 | TRBV7-2 | CASSSPAGELFF
TRBJ2-7 | TRBV5-8 | CASSDLAGSYEQYF
TRBJ2-7 | TRBV6-6 | CASSYGRGKAYEQYF
TRBJ1-1 | TRBV7-2 | CASSLDHRLFF
TRBJ1-1 | TRBV5-1 | CASSSQEVNTEAFF
TRBJ2-1 | TRBV18 | CASSPPGGRGYEQFF
TRBJ2-2 | TRBV2 | CASSEGSHYTGELFF
TRBJ1-2 | TRBV18 | CASSPPVSNYGYTF
TRBJ2-3 | TRBV10-1 | CASSQNQAGDYTDTQYF
TRBJ2-3 | TRBV15 | CATSRDAGGADTQYF
TRBJ1-1 | TRBV6-1 | CASREGQSEAFF
TRBJ2-5 | TRBV19 | CASREETQYF
TRBJ2-1 | TRBV28 | CATLSRGQGYNEQFF
TRBJ1-3 | TRBV6-5 | CASSYQPGNTIYF
TRBJ1-3 | TRBV11-2 | CASSLVERSRRNSGNTIYF
TRBJ2-3 | TRBV27 | CASTGWSTDTQYF
TRBJ1-4 | TRBV5-4 | CASSLQGALNEKLFF
TRBJ2-7 | TRBV18 | CASSPPTTHLYEQYF
TRBJ2-1 | TRBV6-5 | CASQDRGAYNEQFF
TRBJ1-1 | TRBV7-2 | CASSLATEAFF
TRBJ2-7 | TRBV19 | CASSLHGSSYEQYF
TRBJ1-3 | TRBV5-4 | CASSLVPGNTIYF
TRBJ2-2 | TRBV11-3 | CASSTPPGELFF
TRBJ1-3 | TRBV6-5 | CASRPGVLSGNTIYF
TRBJ1-2 | TRBV5-8 | CAIHRTGGVSGYTF
TRBJ2-2 | TRBV6-6 | CASSTDRTGELFF
TRBJ1-1 | TRBV11-2 | CASSPTLNSQGSYTEAFF
TRBJ2-2 | TRBV4-3 | CASSLRPALGELFF
TRBJ1-1 | TRBV2 | CASRGDRGRVMNTEAFF
TRBJ1-2 | TRBV5-1 | CASSPQDRGGNYGYTF
TRBJ2-3 | TRBV7-2 | CASSPVRERTDTQYF
TRBJ2-1 | TRBV29-1 | CSAEKDRGPYNEQFF
TRBJ2-3 | TRBV11-2 | CASSLNREGTDTQYF
TRBJ1-5 | TRBV6-1 | CASSEDWPMVDNQPQHF
TRBJ2-3 | TRBV4-3 | CASSQRTSGRLDF
TRBJ2-7 | TRBV18 | CASSPREGEQYF